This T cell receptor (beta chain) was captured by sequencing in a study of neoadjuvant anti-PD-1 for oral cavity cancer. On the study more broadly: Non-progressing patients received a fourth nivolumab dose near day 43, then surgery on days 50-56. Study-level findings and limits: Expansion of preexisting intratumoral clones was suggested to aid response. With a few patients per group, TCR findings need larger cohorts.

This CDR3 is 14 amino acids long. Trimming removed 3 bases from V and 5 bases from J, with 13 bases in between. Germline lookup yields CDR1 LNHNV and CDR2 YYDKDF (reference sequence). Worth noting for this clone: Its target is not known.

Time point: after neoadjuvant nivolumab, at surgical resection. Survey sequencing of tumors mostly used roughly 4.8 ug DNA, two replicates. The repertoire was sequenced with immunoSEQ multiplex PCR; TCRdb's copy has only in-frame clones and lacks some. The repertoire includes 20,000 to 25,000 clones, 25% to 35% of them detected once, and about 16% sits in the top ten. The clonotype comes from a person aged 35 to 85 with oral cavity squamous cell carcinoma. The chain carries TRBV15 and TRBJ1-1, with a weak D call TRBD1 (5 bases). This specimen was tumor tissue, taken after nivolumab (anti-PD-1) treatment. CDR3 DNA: TGTGCCACCAGCAGCTCAGGGAGGTCGACTGAAGCTTTCTTT. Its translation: CATSSSGRSTEAFF.